This T cell receptor (beta chain) appears in the sequencing data of a study of vaccination effects on CD4 cells after COVID-19. Comment on this clone: Antigen unknown.

Antigen-specific CD4+ T cell clonotypes were called by their expansion after viral peptide-pool culture in ViraFEST. Cultured cells yielded isolated CD4+ T cells after nine to ten days. None of these healthy vaccinees had been infected with SARS-CoV-2 before vaccination. Roughly 2.1 million PBMC per well received about 10 IU/ml IL-2 and 8 to 10 ug/ml peptides in culture. Replacing half the medium with IL-2 medium was done on days 3 and 7. Measured with immunoSEQ multiplex PCR; TCRdb has only the in-frame clones, and not every one. Found here are about 41,000 clones, more than 60% of them singletons; the top ten hold approximately 25%. Study-level points and caveats: Late in the post-vaccination period, infection-induced and vaccine-induced clones underwent marked clonal contraction.

V was cut by 8 bases and J by 5 bases, with 16 bases left in between. The germline gives CDR1 SGHTA, CDR2 FQGNSA. The CDR3 covers 13 residues. The material sequenced was CD4+ T cells from PBMCs cultured with HCoV-OC43 spike peptides, taken before COVID-19 vaccination. Subset defined: HCoV-OC43 spike overlapping peptide pool stimulation. The receptor's source is a human donor who received a COVID-19 vaccine. This rearrangement joins TRBV7-2 to TRBJ2-7, with TRBD1 as a possible D gene (5 bases). DNA for the CDR3: TGTGCCAGCGCAAAATCAGGGCCCCACGAGCAGTACTTC. This codes for CASAKSGPHEQYF. Full variable domain (missing parts from reference TRBV7-2 and TRBJ2-7): GAGVSQSPSNKVTEKGKDVELRCDPISGHTALYWYRQSLGQGLEFLIYFQGNSAPDKSGLPSDRFSAERTGGSVSTLTIQRTQQEDSAVYLCASAKSGPHEQYFGPGTRLTVT.